This paragraph covers one T cell receptor (beta chain) sequence. A junction boundary mismatches the germline segment, possibly from a read error. The data belong to a study of blood T cells in healthy people across ages. A second about 7 to 11 cycle PCR used barcoded and J-beta primers. TCRdb independently ran MiXCR on the 5' RACE reads; one entry per CDR3 protein. The table has roughly 800,000 distinct CDR3 sequences, roughly 34% seen once. All donors came from Russia, were Caucasian and healthy, and spanned ages about 6 to 100. The sample, 7.5 to 10 milliliters of peripheral blood, was drawn from each donor. Sequencing was done on a sample of blood. This TCR was recovered from a young man in good health.

CDR3 in amino acids: CASSQSRTSGTNGQFF. Here the CDR3 DNA reads TGCGCCAGCAGCCAAAGCCGGACTAGCGGGACGAATGGGCAGTTCTTC. The chain recombines TRBV4-1 with TRBJ2-1; TRBD2 aligns across 12 bases. The germline V gene has CDR1 MGHRA and CDR2 YSYEKL. The CDR3 loop spans 16 amino acids.